These 26 T cell receptor beta chains were all obtained from the same sample, sequenced in a study of chemoradiotherapy in HPV16-positive cancers. Clones were sequenced by immunoSEQ multiplex PCR, and TCRdb holds only the in-frame ones, with some missing. Of about 15,000 clones in the sample, approximately 86% are singletons; the top ten hold about 4%. The sequences come from blood, collected from a patient who underwent chemoradiotherapy. The origin of the receptors is a human donor with HPV-associated anogenital cancer.

The chain uses TRBV2 and TRBJ1-2; D is uncertain. The V end was cut by 4 bases, the J end by 2 bases, with 8 bases between. The CDR3 runs 13 residues. Germline CDR1 SNHLY, CDR2 FYNNEI. DNA of the CDR3: TGTGCCAGCAGTGTCGCGGGGAACTATGGCTACACCTTC. Translated, it gives CASSVAGNYGYTF.

The chain uses TRBV9 and TRBJ2-1; 9 nucleotides align to TRBD1. This CDR3 is 16 amino acids long. The germline CDR1 and CDR2 sequences are SGDLS and YYNGEE. V lost 4 bases, J lost 1 base, and 6 bases stayed unmatched. The CDR3 coding sequence is TGTGCCAGCAGCCCACGACAGGGGGGGTCCTACAATGAGCAGTTCTTC. This codes for CASSPRQGGSYNEQFF.

V and J are TRBV28 and TRBJ2-6; no reliable D call. The germline V gene encodes CDR1 MDHEN and CDR2 SYDVKM. This CDR3 is 14 amino acids long. Deletions cut 6 bases from V and 12 bases from J, with 18 bases between. CDR3 in DNA: TGTGCCAGCAGCCCCGGGTCTATTGGTGGCGTCCTGACTTTC. Translation: CASSPGSIGGVLTF.

The genes are TRBV13 and TRBJ2-1; the D gene is possibly TRBD2 (5 bases). CDR3 length: 18 amino acids. The germline V gene encodes CDR1 PRHDT and CDR2 FYEKMQ (reference sequence). V was shortened by 1 base and J by 0 bases, with 16 bases between the two germline ends. The CDR3 loop reads CASSLAPFTGSSYNEQFF. In DNA form, the CDR3 reads TGTGCCAGCAGCTTAGCTCCCTTCACTGGGAGCTCCTACAATGAGCAGTTCTTC. The complete variable domain, with remaining parts taken from reference TRBV13 and TRBJ2-1, reads AAGVIQSPRHLIKEKRETATLKCYPIPRHDTVYWYQQGPGQDPQFLISFYEKMQSDKGSIPDRFSAQQFSDYHSELNMSSLELGDSALYFCASSLAPFTGSSYNEQFFGPGTRLTVL.

This chain connects TRBV27 to TRBJ2-3; TRBD2 matches 7 bases. The CDR3 is made up of 16 amino acids. Unmatched junction bases numbered 9, after V lost 6 bases and J lost 0 bases. Germline CDR1 reads MNHEY; CDR2 reads SMNVEV (reference sequence). The CDR3 nucleotides are TGTGCCAGCAGGGCACTAGCGCAGATTAGCACAGATACGCAGTATTTT. Translating gives CASRALAQISTDTQYF.

The chain joins TRBV7-9 to TRBJ2-5; 9 nucleotides agree with TRBD2. Trimming took 2 bases from V and 0 from J; bases not matched to a gene: 7. The CDR3 totals 17 residues. Germline CDR1 and CDR2: SEHNR and FQNEAQ (reference sequence). CDR3 residues: CASSLPSGVFYQETQYF. DNA of the CDR3: TGTGCCAGCAGCTTACCTAGCGGGGTATTTTACCAAGAGACCCAGTACTTC.

The gene calls are TRBV4-1 and TRBJ2-7; TRBD1 agrees at 7 bases. Germline CDR1 is MGHRA and CDR2 is YSYEKL. This CDR3 has 15 amino acids. After removal of 4 bases from V and 4 bases from J, the junction contained 10 bases not matched to a gene. Here the CDR3 reads CASSPRDRGQYEQYF. In nucleotides, the CDR3 is TGCGCCAGCAGCCCCCGGGACAGAGGCCAGTACGAGCAGTACTTC.

The chain employs TRBV7-9 and TRBJ1-1; TRBD1 might be the D (5 bases). Germline loops: CDR1 SEHNR, CDR2 FQNEAQ (reference sequence). The V and J ends lost 1 base and 4 bases respectively, with 13 bases between them. The CDR3 has 15 amino acids. The CDR3 is CASSLGGIGSTEAFF. CDR3 bases: TGTGCCAGCAGCTTAGGGGGGATTGGGTCCACTGAAGCTTTCTTT.

V gene TRBV19 combines with J gene TRBJ1-1; unclear D gene. Germline CDR1 and CDR2: LNHDA and SQIVND (reference sequence). The ends were cut back, 5 bases at V and 4 bases at J, with 17 bases in the middle. This CDR3 contains 15 residues. CDR3 amino acids: CASSPQSAEGTEAFF. The CDR3 DNA is TGTGCCAGTAGTCCCCAATCCGCGGAGGGCACTGAAGCTTTCTTT.

V usage is TRBV5-8 and J usage is TRBJ2-7; 7 nucleotides align to TRBD2. The V and J ends lost 7 bases and 0 bases, in that order; junction bases with no gene match: 7. Germline lookup yields CDR1 SGHTS and CDR2 YDEGEE. This CDR3 comprises 14 residues. The CDR3 DNA reads TGTGCCAGCGCCTCGGGGGGTTACTCCTACGAGCAGTACTTC. Its protein product is CASASGGYSYEQYF.

This chain links TRBV2 with TRBJ2-1; weak D call: TRBD1 (5 bases). Germline CDR1 SNHLY, CDR2 FYNNEI. The CDR3 has 14 residues. The ends were cut back, 4 bases at V and 5 bases at J, with 12 bases in the middle. This CDR3 is CASSVLGDHNEQFF. CDR3 DNA: TGTGCCAGCAGTGTTTTAGGGGATCACAATGAGCAGTTCTTC.

The J gene is TRBJ1-5, the V gene TRBV7-9; no clear D gene. Germline CDR1 and CDR2: SEHNR and FQNEAQ (reference sequence). The germline V and J ends were trimmed by 10 bases and 9 bases, with 16 bases remaining between them. This CDR3 comprises 12 residues. This CDR3 reads CATERGYRPQHF. In DNA form, the CDR3 reads TGTGCCACCGAGCGGGGTTATCGGCCCCAGCATTTT.

This clone was detected only once. The chain combines TRBV5-4 with TRBJ2-2; TRBD1 matches 7 bases. This CDR3 region has 13 residues. V lost 2 bases and J lost 7; bases outside the gene matches: 2. CDR1 SGHNT and CDR2 YYREEE come from the germline V gene (reference sequence). The CDR3, as DNA: TGTGCCAGCAGCTTACAGGGGTACGGGGAGCTGTTTTTT. It specifies CASSLQGYGELFF.

This clone came up a few times. This chain links TRBV19 with TRBJ1-5, with TRBD1 matching over 7 bases. The V gene end was trimmed by 9 bases and the J gene end by 7 bases; junction bases not matched to a gene: 12. The V gene's germline CDR1 is LNHDA and CDR2 SQIVND (reference sequence). The CDR3 covers 14 residues. The chain's CDR3 is CASQGQRIAQPQHF. As DNA, the CDR3 is TGTGCCAGCCAGGGACAGAGGATCGCCCAGCCCCAGCATTTT.

The rearrangement joins TRBV7-9 to TRBJ2-3, with D possibly matching TRBD2 (5 bases). Trimming took 3 bases from V and 1 from J, leaving 17 bases between them. The CDR3 has 17 residues. Germline lookup yields CDR1 SEHNR and CDR2 FQNEAQ (reference sequence). DNA for the CDR3: TGTGCCAGCAGCTTGGGGTCTGGACTCTCCCGCACAGATACGCAGTATTTT. Translating gives CASSLGSGLSRTDTQYF.

The rearrangement uses TRBV7-9 and TRBJ2-6; D possibly corresponds to TRBD2 (5 bases). In germline, CDR1 is SEHNR, CDR2 FQNEAQ (reference sequence). The ends were cut back, 5 bases at V and 2 bases at J, with 7 bases in the middle. CDR3 length: 14 amino acids. This chain's CDR3 is CASSTRAGANVLTF. The CDR3 nucleotides are TGTGCCAGCAGCACGAGGGCTGGGGCCAACGTCCTGACTTTC.

The gene calls are TRBV6-1 and TRBJ2-5; D ambiguous. Germline V gives CDR1 MNHNS, CDR2 SASEGT. The CDR3 has 11 residues. V gave up 2 bases and J gave up 5 bases, with 3 bases separating them. This chain's CDR3 is CASSEPETQYF. CDR3 nucleotide sequence: TGTGCCAGCAGTGAACCGGAGACCCAGTACTTC.

The chain recombines TRBV5-5 with TRBJ1-6; unclear D gene. The V end lost 3 bases, the J end lost 14 bases, and 15 bases lay between the germline ends. Germline V CDR1 and CDR2: SGHKS, YYEKEE (reference sequence). This CDR3 region has 13 residues. Here the CDR3 reads CASSSYTSSALHF. In nucleotides, the CDR3 is TGTGCCAGCAGCTCGTACACCAGTTCGGCCCTCCACTTT. The complete variable domain, with remaining parts taken from reference TRBV5-5 and TRBJ1-6, reads DAGVTQSPTHLIKTRGQQVTLRCSPISGHKSVSWYQQVLGQGPQFIFQYYEKEERGRGNFPDRFSARQFPNYSSELNVNALLLGDSALYLCASSSYTSSALHFGNGTRLTVT.

The chain employs TRBV7-3 and TRBJ1-4; TRBD1 matches at 8 bases. J was trimmed by 7 bases and V by 5 bases; bases with no gene match: 9. Germline CDR1 is SGHTA and CDR2 is FQGTGA. This CDR3 region has 15 residues. CDR3 amino acids: CASSGPGGAGEKLFF. The CDR3 region has the DNA TGTGCCAGCAGCGGACCAGGGGGCGCGGGTGAAAAACTGTTTTTT.

The chain uses TRBV6-1 and TRBJ2-5, with D hard to call. The V gene's germline CDR1 is MNHNS and CDR2 SASEGT. Trimming removed 8 bases from V and 0 bases from J, with 16 bases in between. The CDR3 is made up of 15 amino acids. The CDR3 region has the DNA TGTGCCAGCCTTTGGTCAGGAAAATACCAAGAGACCCAGTACTTC. Its translation: CASLWSGKYQETQYF.

The rearrangement links TRBV11-2 to TRBJ2-1; 11 nucleotides match TRBD2. J lost 7 bases, V lost 4 bases, and 12 bases had no gene match. This CDR3 contains 17 residues. From germline, CDR1 is SGHAT and CDR2 FQNNGV. CDR3 residues: CASSSSPVAGGGNEQFF. CDR3 nucleotides: TGTGCCAGCAGCTCGAGTCCCGTAGCGGGAGGGGGTAATGAGCAGTTCTTC.

The chain recombines TRBV5-1 with TRBJ2-1, with 14 bases fitting TRBD2. V was clipped by 4 bases and J by 0 bases; unmatched bases: 9. The germline CDR1 and CDR2 sequences are SGHRS and YFSETQ. The length of the CDR3 is 19 residues. CDR3 sequence: CASSPTGTSGGSSYNEQFF. The CDR3 DNA sequence: TGCGCCAGCAGCCCGACCGGGACTAGCGGGGGAAGCTCCTACAATGAGCAGTTCTTC.

The chain combines TRBV29-1 with TRBJ2-5; no firm D call. This CDR3 has 17 amino acids. The germline CDR1 and CDR2 sequences are SQVTM and ANQGSEA. V was shortened by 0 bases and J by 0 bases, with 17 bases between the two germline ends. CDR3 protein: CSVEDPSSFPYQETQYF. For the CDR3, the DNA is TGCAGCGTTGAAGATCCGTCTTCTTTTCCGTACCAAGAGACCCAGTACTTC.

The gene calls are TRBV10-3 and TRBJ1-5, with D tentatively TRBD1 (6 bases). V was trimmed by 6 bases and J by 6 bases, leaving 15 bases between them. This CDR3 region has 14 residues. Germline V gene sequence: CDR1 ENHRY, CDR2 SYGVKD. The CDR3 reads CAIRETGSSQPQHF. CDR3 nucleotide sequence: TGTGCCATCAGGGAAACAGGGTCCAGTCAGCCCCAGCATTTT.

This sequence joins TRBV27 and TRBJ2-2; 11 positions match TRBD2. The junction had 7 bases not matched to a gene; V was cut back by 10 bases and J by 3 bases. This CDR3 has 15 amino acids. CDR1 is MNHEY and CDR2 is SMNVEV in the germline V gene (reference sequence). The CDR3 nucleotides are TGTGCCACCATAGCGGGAGGGACGGACACCGGGGAGCTGTTTTTT. Encoded protein: CATIAGGTDTGELFF.

The chain is built from TRBV7-2 and TRBJ1-2, with 12 positions matching TRBD1. The V gene's germline CDR1 is SGHTA and CDR2 FQGNSA. The CDR3 sequence is 15 residues long. Trimming took 5 bases from V and 3 from J; bases not matched to a gene: 4. CDR3 loop: CASSRDRGLDYGYTF. CDR3 bases: TGTGCCAGCAGCCGGGACAGGGGGCTTGACTATGGCTACACCTTC.